Listed below are T cell receptor beta chains from one sample, sequenced in a study of T-cell memory formation after mild COVID-19. TCRdb re-analysed the 5' RACE reads in MiXCR, keeping a single row per CDR3 protein. The sample consists of over 300,000 distinct CDR3 sequences, 20% to 25% of them appearing once. Sequences were obtained from PBMCs or a T cell subset sorted from them (not recorded which). These receptors all come from a man between 18 and 35 years old who had mild COVID-19 (a few samples of this study predate the infection). Cell type and time point are not known. The CDR3 runs from the conserved cysteine through the conserved F or W. Fields, in order: D gene, J gene, clone size, V gene, CDR3 protein, CDR3 DNA. The D gene is left open where the match is weak. Rows may omit the clone size; those that give it use once, few, many or a size class.

TRBD2 | TRBJ2-5 | - | TRBV5-4 | CASSLGSGAYQETQYF | TGTGCCAGCAGCTTGGGTAGCGGGGCCTACCAAGAGACCCAGTACTTC
TRBD1 | TRBJ1-3 | - | TRBV29-1 | CSVGWDRGNTIYF | TGCAGCGTCGGATGGGACAGGGGAAACACCATATATTTT
- | TRBJ2-1 | - | TRBV24-1 | CATSGWSGSYNEQFF | TGTGCCACCAGTGGGTGGTCTGGCTCCTACAATGAGCAGTTCTTC
TRBD2 | TRBJ2-7 | - | TRBV10-3 | CAIGTGGGSPHEQYF | TGTGCCATCGGAACAGGCGGGGGGTCCCCGCACGAGCAGTACTTC
- | TRBJ2-6 | - | TRBV4-1 | CASSQGGLAAAPGANVLTF | TGCGCCAGCAGCCAAGGTGGGTTGGCAGCCGCGCCCGGGGCCAACGTCCTGACTTTC
- | TRBJ1-6 | few | TRBV6-5 | CASSSYPGRSPLHF | TGTGCCAGCAGTTCTTATCCTGGACGATCACCCCTCCACTTT
TRBD1 | TRBJ1-1 | - | TRBV20-1 | CSVRTGYNTEAFF | TGCAGTGTGAGGACAGGGTATAACACTGAAGCTTTCTTT
- | TRBJ2-1 | - | TRBV15 | CATSRGEGAWINEQFF | TGTGCCACCAGCAGAGGTGAGGGAGCCTGGATCAATGAGCAGTTCTTC
- | TRBJ1-1 | - | TRBV12-5 | CASGFLQGGDTEAFF | TGTGCTAGTGGTTTTTTACAGGGAGGGGACACTGAAGCTTTCTTT
- | TRBJ2-3 | few | TRBV7-6 | CASSLGDTTDTQYF | TGTGCCAGCAGCTTGGGGGATACCACAGATACGCAGTATTTT
- | TRBJ1-3 | - | TRBV5-4 | CASSLGGLSGNTIYF | TGTGCCAGCAGCTTGGGAGGGCTCTCTGGAAACACCATATATTTT
- | TRBJ1-5 | few | TRBV21-1 | CASSLTGTRSNQPQHF | TGTGCCAGCAGTCTAACCGGGACACGTAGCAATCAGCCCCAGCATTTT
TRBD1 | TRBJ2-3 | - | TRBV5-1 | CASSYPGQRTDTQYF | TGCGCCAGCAGCTATCCGGGACAGCGCACAGATACGCAGTATTTT
- | TRBJ1-1 | few | TRBV7-9 | CASSPPVRTEAFF | TGTGCCAGCAGCCCCCCGGTGAGGACTGAAGCTTTCTTT
- | TRBJ1-2 | few | TRBV5-1 | CASSLEWSGVRYGYTF | TGCGCCAGCAGCTTGGAATGGTCGGGGGTCCGTTATGGCTACACCTTC
TRBD1 | TRBJ2-2 | - | TRBV9 | CASRDPRGTGDTGELFF | TGTGCCAGCAGGGACCCCCGAGGGACAGGGGACACCGGGGAGCTGTTTTTT
- | TRBJ2-3 | - | TRBV27 | CASSFKRGITDTQYF | TGTGCCAGCAGTTTTAAAAGGGGGATCACAGATACGCAGTATTTT
TRBD1 | TRBJ2-2 | - | TRBV5-1 | CASVDRVMNGELFF | TGCGCCAGCGTAGACAGGGTTATGAACGGGGAGCTGTTTTTT
- | TRBJ2-7 | few | TRBV7-2 | CASSLVAGWQGLSLSYEQYF | TGTGCCAGCAGCTTAGTGGCTGGGTGGCAGGGCTTAAGCCTCTCCTACGAGCAGTACTTC
- | TRBJ2-2 | - | TRBV20-1 | CSARSPEGTGELFF | TGCAGTGCTAGAAGTCCCGAAGGCACCGGGGAGCTGTTTTTT
- | TRBJ1-5 | - | TRBV2 | CASSAVGADQPQHF | TGTGCCAGCAGTGCGGTTGGGGCCGATCAGCCCCAGCATTTT
- | TRBJ1-5 | - | TRBV7-8 | CASSLDLGRSSGDSNQPQHF | TGTGCCAGCAGCTTAGACTTAGGGCGGTCCTCCGGGGATAGCAATCAGCCCCAGCATTTT